Each of the 28 T cell receptor beta chains below was sequenced from the same sample in a study of Tregs in tolerant kidney transplant recipients (dated by TCRdb to about 2019). Libraries were prepared through the immunoSEQ multiplex PCR assay. The source is immuneACCESS, and TCRdb retained only in-frame sequences with V and J called. Part of the clones is not carried over; for the studies checked, unresolved V genes explain less than half of this, and the remainder is unexplained. The sample table contains roughly 18,000 clones; only one count was recorded for roughly four fifths of them. The ten largest make up less than 2.5% of the sample. Sequencing was done on a sample of Tregs from blood. The receptors here all came from a human donor in good health.

V and J are TRBV5-1 and TRBJ2-1; the D gene is possibly TRBD2 (6 bases). This CDR3 has 13 residues. Germline V CDR1 and CDR2: SGHRS, YFSETQ. Trimming left V 4 bases short and J 8 bases short, with 13 bases between. For the CDR3, the DNA is TGCGCCAGCAGCCTTAGGAGGGTCGATGAGCAGTTCTTC. Protein product: CASSLRRVDEQFF.

The chain is built from TRBV4-2 and TRBJ2-5, with a weak D call TRBD2 (7 bases). The V gene lost 0 bases and the J gene lost 0 bases, with 11 bases spanning the gap. This CDR3 is built from 16 residues. Germline assignment: CDR1 LGHNA and CDR2 YNFKEQ. The CDR3 region is CASSQEGGRHQETQYF. The CDR3 region has the DNA TGTGCCAGCAGCCAAGAGGGGGGGCGGCACCAAGAGACCCAGTACTTC.

By proportion, this clone is medium-sized. The V call is TRBV4-1, the J call TRBJ2-3; 14 bases are shared with TRBD2. The J segment lost 2 bases and the V segment lost 1 base, leaving 14 bases of the junction unmatched. Germline CDR1 reads MGHRA; CDR2 reads YSYEKL. This CDR3 region has 21 residues. The CDR3 DNA is TGCGCCAGCAGCCAAGGCGGACTAGCGGGGGGTCCAACGTCGTTCACAGATACGCAGTATTTT. Translated: CASSQGGLAGGPTSFTDTQYF.

The rearrangement uses TRBV7-2 and TRBJ2-1, with TRBD2 matching 12 bases. Germline V lookup: CDR1 SGHTA, CDR2 FQGNSA. Trimming took 6 bases from V and 3 from J; bases not matched to a gene: 0. The CDR3 is made up of 14 amino acids. The CDR3 nucleotides read TGTGCCAGCAGACTAGCGGGGGGCTACAATGAGCAGTTCTTC. The encoded protein is CASRLAGGYNEQFF.

This clone was seen more than once but under ten times. This chain connects TRBV19 to TRBJ1-2; TRBD1 might be the D (5 bases). V lost 6 bases and J 4 bases, leaving 15 bases between the germline ends. Germline CDR1 reads LNHDA; CDR2 reads SQIVND (reference sequence). The CDR3 spans 14 residues. CDR3 region: CASRIAQGLYGYTF. CDR3 bases: TGTGCCAGTAGAATCGCTCAGGGACTCTATGGCTACACCTTC.

The chain carries TRBV7-2 and TRBJ1-2; D is unclear. This CDR3 is built from 13 residues. Trimming removed 1 base from V and 3 bases from J, with 6 bases in between. Germline CDR1 and CDR2: SGHTA and FQGNSA. CDR3 sequence reads: CASSLGRYYGYTF. As DNA, the CDR3 is TGTGCCAGCAGCTTAGGACGGTACTATGGCTACACCTTC.

This clone was seen a few times. The chain has TRBV5-1 and TRBJ2-3; D is unresolved. Germline values: CDR1 SGHRS, CDR2 YFSETQ. There are 15 residues in the CDR3. V lost 4 bases to trimming and J lost 0 bases, with 12 bases between them. CDR3 nucleotide sequence: TGCGCCAGCAGCCCCGGATTCTCGAGCACAGATACGCAGTATTTT. Residues: CASSPGFSSTDTQYF.

By its share, this clone is medium-sized. The chain is built from TRBV19 and TRBJ2-2, with 10 nucleotides matching TRBD1. This CDR3 is built from 15 residues. Germline V gives CDR1 LNHDA, CDR2 SQIVND (reference sequence). The V and J ends lost 6 bases and 4 bases, in that order; junction bases with no gene match: 5. This chain's CDR3 is CASSGQGEGTGELFF. The CDR3 bases are TGTGCCAGTAGCGGACAGGGGGAGGGCACCGGGGAGCTGTTTTTT.

The rearrangement joins TRBV7-2 to TRBJ1-2; maybe TRBD1 (6 bases). Germline CDR1 and CDR2: SGHTA and FQGNSA. Trimming took 5 bases from V and 6 from J, leaving 13 bases between them. There are 13 residues in the CDR3. CDR3 coding DNA: TGTGCCAGCAGCCGAGGAGGGGGAAATGGCTACACCTTC. This gives the protein CASSRGGGNGYTF.

The chain recombines TRBV29-1 with TRBJ1-2; a possible D gene is TRBD1 (5 bases). The germline V gene has CDR1 SQVTM and CDR2 ANQGSEA. V lost 5 bases to trimming and J lost 3 bases, with 10 bases between them. The CDR3 runs 12 residues. CDR3 DNA: TGCAGCGTTCCTACAGGCGACTATGGCTACACCTTC. It translates to CSVPTGDYGYTF.

The V call is TRBV5-1, the J call TRBJ1-1; D might be TRBD1 (5 bases). This CDR3 contains 16 residues. The germline V and J ends were trimmed by 3 bases and 4 bases, with 19 bases remaining between them. Per germline, CDR1 SGHRS and CDR2 YFSETQ. CDR3 DNA: TGCGCCAGCAGCTCCTCCGGACGGGGCAGAGGCACTGAAGCTTTCTTT. Protein product: CASSSSGRGRGTEAFF.

V and J are TRBV7-9 and TRBJ1-1; D ambiguous. The CDR3 loop spans 13 amino acids. V was pared by 5 bases and J by 1 base, with 8 bases between. In germline, CDR1 is SEHNR, CDR2 FQNEAQ (reference sequence). CDR3 DNA: TGTGCCAGCAGCCTAAGGGCGAACACTGAAGCTTTCTTT. Amino acids: CASSLRANTEAFF.

J is TRBJ2-1 and V is TRBV5-1; D is unclear. The V and J ends lost 5 bases and 6 bases respectively, with 6 bases between them. In germline, CDR1 is SGHRS, CDR2 YFSETQ. The CDR3 extends over 11 amino acids. The CDR3 is CASRAVNEQFF. DNA for the CDR3: TGCGCCAGCAGGGCCGTCAATGAGCAGTTCTTC.

The CDR3 nucleotides read TGTGCCAGCAGCACCGGGACTAGGACACACGAGCAGTACTTC. Protein product: CASSTGTRTHEQYF. The chain links TRBV11-2 to TRBJ2-7; 8 nucleotides align to TRBD2. Looked up from germline, CDR1 is SGHAT and CDR2 is FQNNGV. This CDR3 is 14 amino acids long. Trimming cost V 5 bases and J 5 bases; bases outside gene matches: 8.

This clone was recorded a few times. V gene TRBV30 combines with J gene TRBJ1-6, with 7 bases lining up with TRBD1. The germline V gene encodes CDR1 GTSNPN and CDR2 SVGIG (reference sequence). This CDR3 has 15 amino acids. After removal of 3 bases from V and 7 bases from J, the junction contained 9 bases not matched to a gene. CDR3 sequence: CAWRTGVLTNSPLHF. The CDR3 DNA sequence: TGTGCCTGGAGAACAGGGGTACTGACCAATTCACCCCTCCACTTT.

The J gene is TRBJ2-6, the V gene TRBV4-2, with D unclear. Trimming removed 4 bases from V and 0 bases from J, with 16 bases in between. This CDR3 region has 18 residues. The V gene's germline CDR1 is LGHNA and CDR2 YNFKEQ. CDR3 nucleotide sequence: TGTGCCAGCAGCCCGAATGCCCAAACTTTCTCTGGGGCCAACGTCCTGACTTTC. Residues: CASSPNAQTFSGANVLTF.

The chain recombines TRBV11-3 with TRBJ2-1; D unclear. Trimming shortened V by 9 bases and J by 7 bases, and 16 bases separated the two germline ends. Germline V gives CDR1 SGHNT, CDR2 YENEEA. This CDR3 contains 13 residues. Here the CDR3 reads CASGVILGNEQFF. The CDR3 coding sequence is TGTGCCAGTGGGGTGATATTGGGAAATGAGCAGTTCTTC.

CDR3 in amino acids: CASRGPTYEQYF. In nucleotides, the CDR3 is TGTGCCAGTAGGGGACCTACCTACGAGCAGTACTTC. This chain connects TRBV19 to TRBJ2-7, with D perhaps assigned TRBD1 or TRBD2 (5 bases each). Germline V gene sequence: CDR1 LNHDA, CDR2 SQIVND (reference sequence). The CDR3 contains 12 residues. The V and J ends lost 6 bases and 2 bases respectively, with 8 bases between them.

The genes are TRBV30 and TRBJ2-7; D is undetermined. The CDR3 spans 12 residues. V was trimmed by 7 bases and J by 3 bases, leaving 13 bases between them. Germline CDR1 reads GTSNPN; CDR2 reads SVGIG (reference sequence). The CDR3 coding sequence is TGTGCCTCGACGGGCGGATTCTACGAGCAGTACTTC. This gives the protein CASTGGFYEQYF. The full variable domain, with the rest looked up from reference TRBV30 and TRBJ2-7, is SQTIHQWPATLVQPVGSPLSLECTVEGTSNPNLYWYRQAAGRGLQLLFYSVGIGQISSEVPQNLSASRPQDRQFILSSKKLLLSDSGFYLCASTGGFYEQYFGPGTRLTVT.

The chain carries TRBV19 and TRBJ1-5, with D possibly TRBD1 on 6 matching bases. Germline CDR1 is LNHDA and CDR2 is SQIVND (reference sequence). The CDR3 runs to 20 residues. The V end was cut by 6 bases, the J end by 0 bases, with 27 bases between. CDR3 protein: CASSNPNPAGDFYSNQPQHF. DNA of the CDR3: TGTGCCAGTAGCAACCCCAACCCGGCAGGGGACTTTTATAGCAATCAGCCCCAGCATTTT.

The chain recombines TRBV30 with TRBJ2-2, with D hard to call. CDR1 is GTSNPN, CDR2 SVGIG, per germline (reference sequence). The CDR3 loop spans 14 amino acids. Trimming took 0 bases from V and 4 from J, leaving 9 bases between them. CDR3 coding DNA: TGTGCCTGGAGTGTACAGAGTACCACCGGGGAGCTGTTTTTT. Protein product: CAWSVQSTTGELFF.

V and J are TRBV9 and TRBJ2-3; D gene unclear. Germline loops: CDR1 SGDLS, CDR2 YYNGEE. The length of the CDR3 is 12 residues. V was cut by 4 bases and J by 5 bases, with 8 bases left in between. The CDR3 loop reads CASSTHLDTQYF. In nucleotides, the CDR3 is TGTGCCAGCAGCACCCACTTAGATACGCAGTATTTT.

This clone was seen a single time. The chain uses TRBV4-2 and TRBJ2-7; the match to TRBD2 covers 8 bases. Unmatched junction bases numbered 12, after V lost 4 bases and J lost 1 base. The CDR3 length is 17 residues. CDR1 LGHNA and CDR2 YNFKEQ come from the germline V gene. CDR3 sequence reads: CASSLELAGGGSYEQYF. CDR3 nucleotide sequence: TGTGCCAGCAGCCTGGAGTTGGCGGGAGGAGGATCCTACGAGCAGTACTTC.

This clone was detected once. The chain joins TRBV28 to TRBJ1-3, with TRBD1 as a possible D gene (6 bases). Germline CDR1 is MDHEN and CDR2 is SYDVKM. CDR3 length equals 15 residues. V was clipped by 6 bases and J by 7 bases, with 19 bases between them. CDR3 nucleotides: TGTGCCAGCAGACCACAGGGTGGAGAATGGAACACCATATATTTT. This sequence encodes CASRPQGGEWNTIYF.

The chain carries TRBV7-2 and TRBJ2-5, with 8 bases matching TRBD2. V dropped 3 bases and J dropped 2; count of bases not matched to a gene: 5. There are 15 residues in the CDR3. Per germline, CDR1 SGHTA and CDR2 FQGNSA. For the CDR3, the DNA is TGTGCCAGCAGCTTGTGGCGGGGGGCTCAAGAGACCCAGTACTTC. It yields the protein CASSLWRGAQETQYF.

CDR3 amino acids: CASSQDLGRNTEAFF. In DNA, the CDR3 is TGCGCCAGCAGCCAAGATCTAGGAAGAAACACTGAAGCTTTCTTT. This rearrangement joins TRBV4-3 to TRBJ1-1; D gene unclear. Germline CDR1 is LGHNA and CDR2 is YSLEER. The V end was cut by 0 bases, the J end by 2 bases, with 10 bases between. The CDR3 extends over 15 amino acids.

This clone was counted between two and nine times. The chain has TRBV2 and TRBJ1-4, with D perhaps matching TRBD1 (5 bases). CDR1 and CDR2 from the germline V gene are SNHLY and FYNNEI. Trimming took off 8 bases at V and 3 bases at J, with 10 bases between the two ends. The CDR3 is 13 amino acids. In DNA, the CDR3 is TGTGCCAGCTCCGGGACGGCTAATGAAAAACTGTTTTTT. The encoded protein is CASSGTANEKLFF.

V usage is TRBV5-1 and J usage is TRBJ2-3; D not resolved. The CDR3 has 15 amino acids. The germline V gene has CDR1 SGHRS and CDR2 YFSETQ. Trimming left V 0 bases short and J 5 bases short, with 13 bases between. CDR3: CASSLDSPQQDTQYF. The CDR3 region has the DNA TGCGCCAGCAGCTTGGATAGCCCGCAGCAAGATACGCAGTATTTT.